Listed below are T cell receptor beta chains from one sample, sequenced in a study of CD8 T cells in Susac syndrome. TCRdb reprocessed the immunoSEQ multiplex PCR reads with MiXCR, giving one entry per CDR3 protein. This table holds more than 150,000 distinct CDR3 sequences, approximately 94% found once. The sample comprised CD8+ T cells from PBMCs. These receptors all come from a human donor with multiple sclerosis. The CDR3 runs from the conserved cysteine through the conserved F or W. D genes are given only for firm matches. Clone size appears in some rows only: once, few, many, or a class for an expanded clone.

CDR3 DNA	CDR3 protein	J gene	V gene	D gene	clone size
TGTGCCAGCAGCCCCAGGACAGACCAAACTGAAGCTTTCTTT	CASSPRTDQTEAFF	TRBJ1-1	TRBV7-9	-	-
TGTGCCAGCAGCACCACTAGCGGGGACGTCACCGGGGAGCTGTTTTTT	CASSTTSGDVTGELFF	TRBJ2-2	TRBV13	TRBD2	-
TGTGCCAGCAGTTCGGGTTCGGGCTCTGCCTATGGCTACACCTTC	CASSSGSGSAYGYTF	TRBJ1-2	TRBV7-3	-	few
TGTGCCAGCAGCCCGACCGGAATGGACTACGAGCAGTACTTC	CASSPTGMDYEQYF	TRBJ2-7	TRBV13	-	-
TGTGCCGTGGGGAGGGGCTCGAGGGAGACCCAGTACTTC	CAVGRGSRETQYF	TRBJ2-5	TRBV27	TRBD2	-
TGTGCCAGCAGCGGTCGGGACCTTGGCTACGAGCAGTACTTC	CASSGRDLGYEQYF	TRBJ2-7	TRBV13	-	-
TGTGCCAGCAGCCCCGGACACCCTAGCACAGATACGCAGTATTTT	CASSPGHPSTDTQYF	TRBJ2-3	TRBV5-6	-	-
TGTGCCAGCAGCCCCCAGGGAAGGCCCCAGCATTTT	CASSPQGRPQHF	TRBJ1-5	TRBV7-8	-	-
TGTGCCAGCAGGGGACAGGGTCTCACCGGGGAGCTGTTTTTT	CASRGQGLTGELFF	TRBJ2-2	TRBV2	TRBD1	-
TGTGCCAGCAGCGTAGATATGGGCAATTCACCCCTCCACTTT	CASSVDMGNSPLHF	TRBJ1-6	TRBV9	-	once
TGTGCCTGGAGTCCCCAAACTGAAGCTTTCTTT	CAWSPQTEAFF	TRBJ1-1	TRBV30	-	-
TGTGCCAGCAGCTTATCCGAGAGGGGGATGGGGGAGCAGTACTTC	CASSLSERGMGEQYF	TRBJ2-7	TRBV7-9	-	-
TGTGCCAGTAGTAAGCAGGGTAGCATGGTCTACGAGCAGTACTTC	CASSKQGSMVYEQYF	TRBJ2-7	TRBV19	-	-
TGTGCCAGCAGCCCCTTTGAGGGAGACTACGAGCAGTACTTC	CASSPFEGDYEQYF	TRBJ2-7	TRBV7-9	-	once
TGCAGCGTAACCGGGACAGATGGCTACACCTTC	CSVTGTDGYTF	TRBJ1-2	TRBV29-1	TRBD1	once
TGTGCCAGCAGCGGAGGAAACACCATATATTTT	CASSGGNTIYF	TRBJ1-3	TRBV7-2	-	-
TGTGCCAGCAGCCAAATGAGGGGACTTGAGACCACAGATACGCAGTATTTT	CASSQMRGLETTDTQYF	TRBJ2-3	TRBV9	-	-
TGTGCCAGCAGCGTTGGAGGAGCTTTCTTT	CASSVGGAFF	TRBJ1-1	TRBV9	-	-
TGCAGCGTGGGGGGGGACCAGTTCTTC	CSVGGDQFF	TRBJ2-1	TRBV29-1	TRBD2	-
TGTGCCAGCAAGAAGGGACAGGGAACTTACTACGAGCGGCAGTACTTC	CASKKGQGTYYERQYF	TRBJ2-7	TRBV27	TRBD1	-
TGTGCCAGCAGTGAAGGGGGACAGACGAACACCGGGGAGCTGTTTTTT	CASSEGGQTNTGELFF	TRBJ2-2	TRBV6-1	TRBD1	-
TGTGCCAGCAGCTTAGGGGGGAGCGGTCCGGGAGATACGCAGTATTTT	CASSLGGSGPGDTQYF	TRBJ2-3	TRBV13	-	once
TGTGCCAGCAGCGTGCAAAGGGGCGCGGAACAGTTCTTC	CASSVQRGAEQFF	TRBJ2-1	TRBV7-9	-	-
TGTGCCAGCAGTTTGGAGGGGGCCCACGAGCAGTACTTC	CASSLEGAHEQYF	TRBJ2-7	TRBV27	-	-
TGCAGTGCTAGAGCGACAGGGGCCCCCTACGAGCAGTACTTC	CSARATGAPYEQYF	TRBJ2-7	TRBV20-1	TRBD1	-
TGTGCCAGCAGCTTTTCGGCAGGGAGTGACTACTACGAGCAGTACTTC	CASSFSAGSDYYEQYF	TRBJ2-7	TRBV7-9	-	-
TGTGCCAGCAGCCCCCTGGCCCTTTACAATGAGCAGTTCTTC	CASSPLALYNEQFF	TRBJ2-1	TRBV12-3/TRBV12-4	-	-
TGTGCCAGTGCGTCTGGACCGAACACTGAAGCTTTCTTT	CASASGPNTEAFF	TRBJ1-1	TRBV12-3/TRBV12-4	-	-
TGTGCCAGCAGTACCAGCACACGAGCGGATCCCAGCTCTGGGGCCAACGTCCTGACTTTC	CASSTSTRADPSSGANVLTF	TRBJ2-6	TRBV28	-	-
TGTGCCTGGAGTGTGTGGGGGGACTACAATGAGCAGTTCTTC	CAWSVWGDYNEQFF	TRBJ2-1	TRBV30	-	-
TGTGCCAGCAGCTTGTGGGGACGCAACTACGAGCAGTACTTC	CASSLWGRNYEQYF	TRBJ2-7	TRBV5-6	-	-
TGCAGTGCTACCGACTCCCCACGGACCAAAAACATTCAGTACTTC	CSATDSPRTKNIQYF	TRBJ2-4	TRBV20-1	-	-
TGTGCCAGCAGTTCGAGAACCGGCTATGGCTACACCTTC	CASSSRTGYGYTF	TRBJ1-2	TRBV7-9	-	-
TGTGCCAGCAGCTTATTATCCGGGGACAACTACGAGCAGTACTTC	CASSLLSGDNYEQYF	TRBJ2-7	TRBV11-2	-	-
TGTGCCAGCAGTGGGGCAGGGGGTAGTCAAGAGACCCAGTACTTC	CASSGAGGSQETQYF	TRBJ2-5	TRBV25-1	TRBD1	-
TGTGCCAGCAGCTTAGGCCAGGCTCATACGCAGTATTTT	CASSLGQAHTQYF	TRBJ2-3	TRBV13	-	-
TGCGCCAGCCGATTCTCGACAGGGTCGAGCACCGGGGAGCTGTTTTTT	CASRFSTGSSTGELFF	TRBJ2-2	TRBV23-1	TRBD1	once
TGCGCCAGCAGCCAAGAAAGGCCGGTAACTAATGAAAAACTGTTTTTT	CASSQERPVTNEKLFF	TRBJ1-4	TRBV4-3	-	-
TGTGCCAGCAGCAGCGACAGGGGGGACACCGGGGAGCTGTTTTTT	CASSSDRGDTGELFF	TRBJ2-2	TRBV7-9	TRBD1	-
TGTGCCAGCGGCCGTAGGTCAGGGGATGAAGCTTTCTTT	CASGRRSGDEAFF	TRBJ1-1	TRBV13	-	-
TGCAGCGTTGAAGCCGCTACTAGCGGGGGGGCCTACGAGCAGTACTTC	CSVEAATSGGAYEQYF	TRBJ2-7	TRBV29-1	TRBD2	-
TGTGCCAGCTGGGGAAGGGGTAACACCGGGGAGCTGTTTTTT	CASWGRGNTGELFF	TRBJ2-2	TRBV2	-	once
TGCAGCGTATTTGACAGGGCCTACACCTTC	CSVFDRAYTF	TRBJ1-2	TRBV29-1	TRBD1	-
TGTGCCAGCAGCTTCGGCGCTGGGGCCAACGTCCTGACTTTC	CASSFGAGANVLTF	TRBJ2-6	TRBV7-9	-	-
TGCGCCAGCAGCTTGGAAGCAGGGGGAATCTACGAGCAGTACTTC	CASSLEAGGIYEQYF	TRBJ2-7	TRBV5-1	TRBD1	-
TGTGCCAGCACGTCCACAGGGGACTTCATTGAGACCCAGTACTTC	CASTSTGDFIETQYF	TRBJ2-5	TRBV6-2/TRBV6-3	-	-
TGTGCCAGCAGTCATGCGGATACGCAGTATTTT	CASSHADTQYF	TRBJ2-3	TRBV3-1	-	-
TGCAGTGCTGATGCGGGGGGCGCGGAGGAGACCCAGTACTTC	CSADAGGAEETQYF	TRBJ2-5	TRBV20-1	TRBD2	-
TGCAGCGTTGAAGGGACAGGGTTCTACAATGAGCAGTTCTTC	CSVEGTGFYNEQFF	TRBJ2-1	TRBV29-1	TRBD1	-
TGTGCCAGCAGCTTAGCAGGCCAGGGGAGGTATGGCTACACCTTC	CASSLAGQGRYGYTF	TRBJ1-2	TRBV11-2	-	-
TGTGCCATAGCACTGGCGGGGGGGCCAGATACGCAGTATTTT	CAIALAGGPDTQYF	TRBJ2-3	TRBV7-9	TRBD2	-
TGTGGAACGGACAGGGATGGTGGCTACGAGCAGTACTTC	CGTDRDGGYEQYF	TRBJ2-7	TRBV7-2	TRBD1	-
TGTGCCAGCAGTCCTTGGGACAGCGAGAACTATGGCTACACCTTC	CASSPWDSENYGYTF	TRBJ1-2	TRBV12-3/TRBV12-4	TRBD1	-
TGTGCCAGCAGTGGTGGACTGAACCCTCAAGAGACCCAGTACTTC	CASSGGLNPQETQYF	TRBJ2-5	TRBV2	-	-
TGTGCCAGCAGCACGACAGCTTTTCAGCCCCAGCATTTT	CASSTTAFQPQHF	TRBJ1-5	TRBV4-2	-	-
TGCGCCAGCAGCCAAGACCATCAGGGCTACACCTTC	CASSQDHQGYTF	TRBJ1-2	TRBV4-3	-	-
TGTGCCTGGAGTGTTTCCGGGCCCTATGGCTACACCTTC	CAWSVSGPYGYTF	TRBJ1-2	TRBV30	-	-
TGCAGTGCTAGAGATCAAGGGACAGGGTTTATCTATGGCTACACCTTC	CSARDQGTGFIYGYTF	TRBJ1-2	TRBV20-1	TRBD1	-
TGCAGCGTTCCCCTAACAGGGAGGTATGGCTACACCTTC	CSVPLTGRYGYTF	TRBJ1-2	TRBV29-1	-	-
TGTGCCAGCAGCGTAGGGAGAGCGGAGGGAAAGCTGAGCTCCTACAATGAGCAGTTCTTC	CASSVGRAEGKLSSYNEQFF	TRBJ2-1	TRBV9	-	-